The 29 T cell receptor beta chains below come from one sample, sequenced in a study of Ad26.COV2.S vaccination and SARS-CoV-2 variants. Generated by immunoSEQ multiplex PCR, the TCRdb table keeps only in-frame clones and is missing some. The top ten hold 5% of the sample, which has about 350,000 clones, 80% to 90% seen once. Treatment indicated: over 15 received Ad26.COV2.S at low or high dose, single or two shots; 5 received placebo; per-sample allocation not given. On day 63 after the first injection, vaccine and placebo recipients gave samples. The material sequenced was peripheral blood, taken in a trial of Ad26.COV2.S vaccine versus placebo. These receptors came from a person between 18 and 65 years old who received the Ad26.COV2.S COVID-19 vaccine or a placebo.

In DNA form, the CDR3 reads TGTGCCAGCAGCTTAGCGTGGATTAATTCACCCCTCCACTTT. Protein: CASSLAWINSPLHF. The chain couples TRBV7-2 to TRBJ1-6, with unresolved D. The germline V gene has CDR1 SGHTA and CDR2 FQGNSA. The CDR3 covers 14 residues. The ends were cut back, 0 bases at V and 6 bases at J, with 6 bases in the middle.

This chain joins TRBV4-1 and TRBJ1-1, with 10 bases identical to TRBD1. Germline CDR1 reads MGHRA; CDR2 reads YSYEKL. This CDR3 region has 15 residues. J was trimmed by 3 bases and V by 1 base; bases with no gene match: 2. For the CDR3, the DNA is TGCGCCAGCAGCCAAGGGACAGGGGGACACACTGAAGCTTTCTTT. Its protein is CASSQGTGGHTEAFF.

CDR3 in amino acids: CASSIEGTGQETQYF. CDR3 DNA: TGTGCCAGTAGTATAGAGGGGACAGGGCAAGAGACCCAGTACTTC. The chain joins TRBV19 to TRBJ2-5; TRBD1 agrees at 9 bases. This CDR3 region has 15 residues. The germline gives CDR1 LNHDA, CDR2 SQIVND (reference sequence). J lost 2 bases, V lost 0 bases, and 1 base had no gene match.

The chain joins TRBV7-8 to TRBJ2-1; weak D call: TRBD1 (6 bases). This CDR3 is built from 13 residues. The germline V gene has CDR1 SGHVS and CDR2 FQNEAQ. Trimming pared 2 bases from V and 6 bases from J, leaving 8 bases between. CDR3 residues: CASSLTRGNEQFF. CDR3 bases: TGTGCCAGCAGCTTAACCAGGGGCAATGAGCAGTTCTTC.

This chain joins TRBV5-8 and TRBJ2-2; D call uncertain. Germline assignment: CDR1 SGHTS and CDR2 YDEGEE. Trimming cost V 0 bases and J 3 bases, with 12 bases left between them. The CDR3 consists of 16 residues. For the CDR3, the DNA is TGTGCCAGCAGCTTGGGAGTGACACACTACACCGGGGAGCTGTTTTTT. As protein: CASSLGVTHYTGELFF.

This clone was recorded once. Other DNA sequences in this sample translate to the same CDR3. The rearrangement joins TRBV5-1 to TRBJ1-1; tentatively, D is TRBD1 (5 bases). The germline gives CDR1 SGHRS, CDR2 YFSETQ. The CDR3 sequence is 14 residues long. The V gene lost 0 bases and the J gene lost 5 bases, with 11 bases spanning the gap. CDR3 sequence reads: CASSLAEEGTEAFF. The DNA for the CDR3 is TGCGCCAGCAGCTTGGCAGAGGAGGGGACTGAAGCTTTCTTT.

The chain uses TRBV28 and TRBJ1-2; D unclear. Trimming cost V 4 bases and J 0 bases, with 15 bases left between them. Per germline, CDR1 MDHEN and CDR2 SYDVKM. The CDR3 consists of 16 residues. DNA for the CDR3: TGTGCCAGCAGTTCGGGAGGGATTGAATCTAACTATGGCTACACCTTC. This encodes CASSSGGIESNYGYTF.

This CDR3 is CASSLRTGNEQFF. The CDR3 region has the DNA TGTGCCAGCAGCTTACGTACGGGCAATGAGCAGTTCTTC. The genes are TRBV7-2 and TRBJ2-1; unclear D gene. Trimming took off 2 bases at V and 6 bases at J, with 8 bases between the two ends. There are 13 residues in the CDR3. Germline V gene data show CDR1 as SGHTA and CDR2 as FQGNSA.

For the CDR3, the DNA is TGTGCCAGCAGTTTTGATAGCAATCAGCCCCAGCATTTT. Translated: CASSFDSNQPQHF. The chain carries TRBV12-3 or TRBV12-4 and TRBJ1-5, with D unclear. The CDR3 has 13 residues. Between the trimmed V and J ends, which lost 3 bases and 0 bases, there was a span of 3 bases.

CDR3 nucleotide sequence: TGCGCCAGCAGCCACCTCACAGGGCCCCCTGGAAACACCATATATTTT. As protein: CASSHLTGPPGNTIYF. The chain employs TRBV4-1 and TRBJ1-3; possibly TRBD1 for D (6 bases). Germline-derived CDR1 and CDR2 are MGHRA and YSYEKL. The germline V and J ends were trimmed by 3 bases and 2 bases, with 14 bases remaining between them. The CDR3 length is 16 residues.

The chain has TRBV9 and TRBJ1-3; D remains unclear. Germline loops: CDR1 SGDLS, CDR2 YYNGEE. V was trimmed by 3 bases and J by 1 base, leaving 8 bases between them. The CDR3 runs 14 residues. The CDR3 region is CASSAGYSGNTIYF. CDR3 in DNA: TGTGCCAGCAGCGCGGGGTATTCTGGAAACACCATATATTTT.

The chain combines TRBV5-6 with TRBJ2-7; D call uncertain. The length of the CDR3 is 14 residues. The ends were cut back, 7 bases at V and 1 base at J, with 15 bases in the middle. Per the germline V gene, CDR1 is SGHDT and CDR2 is YYEEEE. In nucleotides, the CDR3 is TGTGCCAGCTCGACTGCTCACATATCCTACGAGCAGTACTTC. Its translation: CASSTAHISYEQYF.

V usage is TRBV5-1 and J usage is TRBJ2-1, with TRBD2 matching 9 bases. Germline CDR1 reads SGHRS; CDR2 reads YFSETQ. V was clipped by 4 bases and J by 0 bases; unmatched bases: 2. This CDR3 spans 15 amino acids. CDR3 DNA: TGCGCCAGCAGCGTGACTAGCGGCTCCTACAATGAGCAGTTCTTC. It is translated as CASSVTSGSYNEQFF.

The chain couples TRBV19 to TRBJ1-2; a possible D gene is TRBD1 (5 bases). Between the trimmed V and J ends, which lost 4 bases and 8 bases, there was a span of 23 bases. Looked up from germline, CDR1 is LNHDA and CDR2 is SQIVND (reference sequence). CDR3 length: 16 residues. The chain's CDR3 is CASSTFSTAREVGYTF. CDR3 in DNA: TGTGCCAGTAGTACCTTCTCGACAGCCCGGGAGGTAGGCTACACCTTC.

Comments on this clone: Compared with germline, one end of the junction differs, possibly owing to a read error. V is TRBV2 and J is TRBJ1-2; D not certain. This CDR3 comprises 14 residues. CDR1 is SNHLY, CDR2 FYNNEI, per germline. The CDR3 loop reads CASSLQRSTTRAYF. The CDR3 nucleotides read TGTGCCAGCAGTTTACAGAGATCCACGACAAGGGCTTATTTC.

The chain recombines TRBV2 with TRBJ2-1, with D hard to call. The germline V and J ends were trimmed by 3 bases and 3 bases, with 6 bases remaining between them. This CDR3 contains 13 residues. CDR1 and CDR2 from the germline V gene are SNHLY and FYNNEI. The CDR3 sequence is CASSDQDYNEQFF. As DNA, the CDR3 is TGTGCCAGCAGTGATCAGGACTACAATGAGCAGTTCTTC.

The chain links TRBV5-1 to TRBJ2-2; D not resolved. Trimming cost V 1 base and J 6 bases, with 10 bases left between them. Germline-derived CDR1 and CDR2 are SGHRS and YFSETQ. The CDR3 loop spans 14 amino acids. CDR3 protein: CASSLFMGSGELFF. CDR3 coding DNA: TGCGCCAGCAGCTTGTTCATGGGATCCGGGGAGCTGTTTTTT. Using reference TRBV5-1 and TRBJ2-2 for the parts outside the CDR3, the full variable domain is KAGVTQTPRYLIKTRGQQVTLSCSPISGHRSVSWYQQTPGQGLQFLFEYFSETQRNKGNFPGRFSGRQFSNSRSEMNVSTLELGDSALYLCASSLFMGSGELFFGEGSRLTVL.

This chain joins TRBV5-4 and TRBJ2-7; D perhaps matches TRBD1 (6 bases). This CDR3 is 14 amino acids long. V was pared by 4 bases and J by 5 bases, with 16 bases between. Germline V gives CDR1 SGHNT, CDR2 YYREEE (reference sequence). The DNA of the CDR3 is TGTGCCAGCAGCCAACAGGGAGAGAGCAACGAGCAGTACTTC. Its protein is CASSQQGESNEQYF.

With respect to this clone: Additional DNA sequences in this sample encode the identical CDR3. J is TRBJ2-1 and V is TRBV11-2, with 8 bases fitting TRBD2. The V segment lost 5 bases and the J segment 0 bases; nucleotides outside the gene matches: 3. CDR3 length equals 15 residues. The germline V gene encodes CDR1 SGHAT and CDR2 FQNNGV. CDR3 protein: CASSLAGFSYNEQFF. In DNA, the CDR3 is TGTGCCAGCAGCCTAGCGGGTTTCTCCTACAATGAGCAGTTCTTC.

This chain connects TRBV28 to TRBJ2-7, with 7 bases identical to TRBD2. Germline CDR1 is MDHEN and CDR2 is SYDVKM. The CDR3 sequence is 15 residues long. V dropped 7 bases and J dropped 2; count of bases not matched to a gene: 11. DNA for the CDR3: TGTGCCAGCATCTCCCCTACTAGCGTCCCCTACGAGCAGTACTTC. Translating gives CASISPTSVPYEQYF.

J is TRBJ1-4 and V is TRBV10-3; no definite D call. CDR1 and CDR2 (germline): ENHRY, SYGVKD. V was pared by 3 bases and J by 0 bases, with 11 bases between. This CDR3 is 16 amino acids long. The CDR3: CAISEKAPATNEKLFF. CDR3 in DNA: TGTGCCATCAGTGAAAAGGCGCCGGCAACTAATGAAAAACTGTTTTTT.

This clone was picked up one time. The J gene is TRBJ2-5, the V gene TRBV15; D not resolved. CDR1 LNHNV and CDR2 YYDKDF come from the germline V gene (reference sequence). V gave up 0 bases and J gave up 5 bases, with 4 bases separating them. This CDR3 has 12 residues. Written as DNA, the CDR3 is TGTGCCACCAGCAGAGATGAGGAGACCCAGTACTTC. This translates into CATSRDEETQYF.

This clone showed up just once. This chain connects TRBV5-1 to TRBJ1-1; D might be TRBD1 (5 bases). Trimming cost V 1 base and J 7 bases, with 14 bases left between them. The germline gives CDR1 SGHRS, CDR2 YFSETQ. This CDR3 has 14 residues. This CDR3 reads CASSLSAIDSEAFF. Written as DNA, the CDR3 is TGCGCCAGCAGCTTGAGCGCCATCGACAGTGAAGCTTTCTTT.

The gene calls are TRBV5-1 and TRBJ1-2; perhaps TRBD1 as D (5 bases). Trimming took off 1 base at V and 3 bases at J, with 16 bases between the two ends. Per the germline V gene, CDR1 is SGHRS and CDR2 is YFSETQ. The CDR3 runs 16 residues. The chain's CDR3 is CASSLMVTGRDYGYTF. The DNA of the CDR3 is TGCGCCAGCAGCTTGATGGTCACGGGGCGCGACTATGGCTACACCTTC.

The chain joins TRBV6-2 or TRBV6-3 to TRBJ2-3, with D possibly being TRBD1 (5 bases). CDR3 size: 14 residues. CDR1 and CDR2 (germline): MNHEY, SVGEGT. The V gene lost 0 bases and the J gene lost 7 bases, with 11 bases spanning the gap. In nucleotides, the CDR3 is TGTGCCAGCAGTTACTCCAGGGAACTGAATACGCAGTATTTT. Translated, it gives CASSYSRELNTQYF.

This chain joins TRBV7-4 and TRBJ2-7; TRBD1 matches 7 bases. The V gene end was trimmed by 0 bases and the J gene end by 4 bases; junction bases not matched to a gene: 3. Germline V gene data show CDR1 as SGHVT and CDR2 as SQSDAQ. This CDR3 is 14 amino acids long. CDR3 protein: CASSLADREYEQYF. CDR3 nucleotides: TGTGCCAGCAGCTTAGCCGACAGGGAATACGAGCAGTACTTC.

The chain uses TRBV13 and TRBJ2-1; TRBD2 aligns across 9 bases. Germline V CDR1 and CDR2: PRHDT, FYEKMQ (reference sequence). This CDR3 has 16 amino acids. V trimming: 1 base; J trimming: 2 bases; junction bases outside the gene matches: 3. The CDR3 DNA sequence: TGTGCCAGCAGCTTAGAAGCTAGCGGGACCTACAATGAGCAGTTCTTC. Translation: CASSLEASGTYNEQFF.

This chain joins TRBV19 and TRBJ2-2; D might be TRBD1 (6 bases). Deletions cut 6 bases from V and 3 bases from J, with 14 bases between. Germline CDR1 LNHDA, CDR2 SQIVND (reference sequence). The CDR3 consists of 15 residues. In DNA form, the CDR3 reads TGTGCCAGTAGCGCGTACAGGGTCGACACCGGGGAGCTGTTTTTT. Protein: CASSAYRVDTGELFF.

This rearrangement joins TRBV29-1 to TRBJ2-3; 10 bases map to TRBD1. Germline CDR1 reads SQVTM; CDR2 reads ANQGSEA. With V trimmed by 3 bases and J by 3 bases, 6 bases remained unmatched. CDR3 length: 15 residues. The CDR3 sequence is CSVESRQGATDTQYF. Written as DNA, the CDR3 is TGCAGCGTTGAGAGTCGACAGGGGGCAACAGATACGCAGTATTTT.